The present T cell receptor beta chain was sequenced within a study of shared clonotypes between healthy human individuals. Libraries were prepared by immunoSEQ multiplex PCR; TCRdb keeps only in-frame clonotypes and omits some of them. Of fewer than 650,000 clones in the sample, 70% to 80% were seen once. CDR1 and CDR2 (germline): MRHNA, SNTAGT. The CDR3 covers 15 residues. V was pared by 5 bases and J by 0 bases, with 10 bases between. This clone was seen more than once but under ten times. The sample comprised PBMCs. This chain connects TRBV6-4 to TRBJ2-2; TRBD2 might be the D (5 bases). This TCR was sampled from a woman aged 40-49 years in good health. Some clones in this sample may be carry-over from other donors' samples. This CDR3 is CASSPSRSNTGELFF. CDR3 nucleotide sequence: TGTGCCAGCAGTCCTAGCCGTTCGAACACCGGGGAGCTGTTTTTT.